Sequencing of this TCR beta chain was carried out in a study of blood T cell repertoires in COVID-19. Study details: T cells, B-cell-depleted T cells, or PBMCs provided the cDNA or gDNA that served as material.

In this sample, this clone turned up a few times. CDR1 and CDR2 from the germline V gene are SGHTA and FQGTGA. V lost 4 bases, J lost 4 bases, and 7 bases stayed unmatched. This CDR3 is 15 amino acids long. Authors' analysis steps: Counts of nucleated cells, estimated from reference gene primer amplification, were obtained. The repertoire was sequenced with immunoSEQ multiplex PCR; TCRdb's copy has only in-frame clones and lacks some. V, J and clone size were drawn from that table, and D and trimming were deduced from the DNA. This sample has roughly 65,000 clones, with approximately 86% found just once.

The TCR was taken from a woman aged 60 to 75 with acute or convalescent COVID-19. V usage is TRBV7-3 and J usage is TRBJ2-1; TRBD2 matches 7 bases. The sample was peripheral blood. This CDR3 reads CASSYPGGGYNEQFF. CDR3 DNA: TGTGCCAGCAGCTACCCCGGCGGGGGATACAATGAGCAGTTCTTC.